The clone carrying this T cell receptor (beta chain) showed up just a few times. CDR3 size: 14 residues. Germline assignment: CDR1 SNHLY and CDR2 FYNNEI. Losses at the gene ends were 7 bases for V and 7 bases for J; bases not matched to a gene: 7. The data originate from a study of STAT5B mutations in CD4+ large granular lymphocyte leukemia. In the study overall: The CDR3 'QG' motif was associated with a particular HLA allele among healthy donors.

TCRdb's table, derived via immunoSEQ multiplex PCR, lists solely in-frame clones and lacks some. The table shows 30,000 to 40,000 clones, with 69% occurring only once. The source material was CD4+ T cells from blood buffy coats. This rearrangement joins TRBV2 to TRBJ1-6, with 7 positions matching TRBD1. The source is a human donor in good health. CDR3: CASIQMTGNSPLHF. The CDR3 nucleotides are TGTGCCAGCATCCAGATGACAGGGAATTCACCCCTCCACTTT.